The entry that follows covers one TCR beta chain sequence. Its antigen is not known. The sequenced cases were selected for having the highest brain T cell transcript signatures. The record originates from a study of brain T cells in children with intractable seizures. Some clones are missing from TCRdb's copy, which holds only in-frame ones; the method was immunoSEQ multiplex PCR. The sample has 50,000 to 80,000 clones, 95% to 97% seen once. Study outcomes and limitations: Absence of clones before surgery may stem from lower sequencing depth.

The V end lost 4 bases, the J end lost 3 bases, and 9 bases lay between the germline ends. Germline V gene lookup returns CDR1 SGHTA and CDR2 FQGNSA. The CDR3 covers 14 residues. Sequenced here: peripheral blood, sampled at surgery. The V gene is TRBV7-2, the J gene TRBJ2-2, with no clear D. The sequence derives from a boy in the first two years of life with focal cortical dysplasia and intractable seizures. The CDR3 spells CASSSRTHTGELFF. The CDR3 DNA sequence: TGTGCCAGCAGCTCCAGAACACACACCGGGGAGCTGTTTTTT. Based on the CDR3 plus reference TRBV7-2 and TRBJ2-2, the full variable domain is GAGVSQSPSNKVTEKGKDVELRCDPISGHTALYWYRQSLGQGLEFLIYFQGNSAPDKSGLPSDRFSAERTGGSVSTLTIQRTQQEDSAVYLCASSSRTHTGELFFGEGSRLTVL.